The table lists the clone carrying this T cell receptor (beta chain) with a few counts. Trimming took off 5 bases at V and 0 bases at J, with 10 bases between the two ends. The CDR3 is 14 residues long. Germline CDR1 reads LNHDA; CDR2 reads SQIVND (reference sequence). These data originate in a study of T cells of healthy individuals. TCRdb reanalysed the 5' RACE reads using MiXCR and keeps one entry per CDR3 protein. The sample has 65,000 to 90,000 distinct CDR3 sequences; around 5.1% are singletons. The chain combines TRBV19 with TRBJ1-1; D not certain. This clonotype was sampled from a female donor in good health. CDR3 nucleotides: TGTGCCAGTAGTCCCCTCACGCTGAACACTGAAGCTTTCTTT. Protein: CASSPLTLNTEAFF.